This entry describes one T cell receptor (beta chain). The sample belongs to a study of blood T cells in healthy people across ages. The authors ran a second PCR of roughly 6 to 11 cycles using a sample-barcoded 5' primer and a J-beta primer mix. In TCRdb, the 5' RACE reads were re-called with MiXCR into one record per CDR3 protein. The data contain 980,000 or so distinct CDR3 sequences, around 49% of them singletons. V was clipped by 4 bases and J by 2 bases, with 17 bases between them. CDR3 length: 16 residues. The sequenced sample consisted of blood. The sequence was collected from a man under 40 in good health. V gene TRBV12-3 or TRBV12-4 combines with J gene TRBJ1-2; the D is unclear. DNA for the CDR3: TGTGCCAGCAGTTCACCCCCTACGGACGGGAACTATGGCTACACCTTC. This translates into CASSSPPTDGNYGYTF.